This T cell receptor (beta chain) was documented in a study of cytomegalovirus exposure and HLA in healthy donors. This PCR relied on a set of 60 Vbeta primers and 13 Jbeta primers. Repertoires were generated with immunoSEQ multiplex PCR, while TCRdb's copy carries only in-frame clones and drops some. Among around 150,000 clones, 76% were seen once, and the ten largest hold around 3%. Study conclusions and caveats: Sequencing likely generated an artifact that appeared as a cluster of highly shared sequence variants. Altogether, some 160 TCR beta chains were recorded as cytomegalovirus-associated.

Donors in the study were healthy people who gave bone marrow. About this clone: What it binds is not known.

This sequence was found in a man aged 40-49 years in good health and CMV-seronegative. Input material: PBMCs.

CDR3 residues: CASASGGEYNEQFF. CDR3 sequence (DNA): TGCGCCAGCGCTAGCGGGGGGGAATACAATGAGCAGTTCTTC. The chain employs TRBV5-1 and TRBJ2-1; the match to TRBD2 covers 12 bases. This CDR3 is 14 amino acids long. Trimming at V came to 7 bases and at J to 4 bases, leaving 3 bases not matched to a gene. Germline values: CDR1 SGHRS, CDR2 YFSETQ.